This T cell receptor (beta chain) is drawn from a study of a mutant IDH1 vaccine in newly diagnosed glioma. V lost 2 bases to trimming and J lost 0 bases, with 11 bases between them. Germline CDR1 MNHEY, CDR2 SMNVEV (reference sequence). This CDR3 contains 17 residues. On this clone: Its antigen is still unknown.

Method: immunoSEQ multiplex PCR; TCRdb's copy keeps in-frame clones and lacks some. The sample shows just over 60,000 clones, roughly four fifths of them seen only once. Time point of the sample: week 47, end of study. Vaccination used 300 ug of mutant IDH1 20-mer peptide per dose, with topical imiquimod. V gene TRBV27 combines with J gene TRBJ1-6; D call uncertain. Source: PBMCs, taken from a glioma patient whose treatment included an IDH1 peptide vaccine. The origin of this receptor is a man between 25 and 39 years old with glioma. CDR3 DNA sequence: TGTGCCAGCAGTTTAACGGACCGAGGCTCCTATAATTCACCCCTCCACTTT. This codes for CASSLTDRGSYNSPLHF.